This T cell receptor (beta chain) emerged from a study of OX40 agonist ivuxolimab in advanced cancers. Looking at the study overall: A diagnosis of hepatocellular carcinoma, melanoma, renal cell or head and neck cancer was present in dose-escalation patients.

Details on this clone: What it binds is not known.

Trimming took 8 bases from V and 1 from J; bases not matched to a gene: 7. The CDR3 covers 15 residues. Germline V gene data show CDR1 as ENHRY and CDR2 as SYGVKD. Study-wide points: Both CD4+ and CD8+ T cell populations in blood had undergone clonal expansion by week 6 at 0.1 to 3.0 mg/kg.

Profiled with immunoSEQ multiplex PCR; TCRdb holds only in-frame clones, not every one. The sample has tens of thousands of clones; roughly 84% are singletons. The source is an adult with an advanced solid tumor such as melanoma, head and neck, liver or kidney cancer. The V call is TRBV10-3, the J call TRBJ2-3; the match to TRBD2 covers 9 bases. This sample comprised CD4+ or CD8+ T cells sorted from blood, obtained in a trial of the OX40 agonist ivuxolimab. Written as DNA, the CDR3 is TGTGCCATCGGCCCGGGCGGGGGGGGCACAGATACGCAGTATTTT. It specifies CAIGPGGGGTDTQYF.